The 15 T cell receptor beta chains presented below share a single source sample, sequenced in a study of blood T cell repertoires in COVID-19. Profiled with immunoSEQ multiplex PCR; TCRdb holds only in-frame clones, not every one. The table lists about 240,000 clones, roughly four fifths of them singletons, with roughly 9.6% in the top ten. The material sequenced was peripheral blood. These receptor sequences come from a woman of 80 years or more with acute or convalescent COVID-19.

This clone was seen a handful of times. Other DNA sequences in this specimen translate into the identical CDR3. The chain recombines TRBV29-1 with TRBJ2-3; the match to TRBD1 covers 10 bases. Per the germline V gene, CDR1 is SQVTM and CDR2 is ANQGSEA. V dropped 6 bases and J dropped 5; count of bases not matched to a gene: 2. CDR3 length equals 12 residues. The CDR3 DNA reads as TGCAGCGTCGGACAGGGGGGAGATACGCAGTATTTT. Translation gives CSVGQGGDTQYF.

This sequence joins TRBV24-1 and TRBJ2-1, with D tentatively TRBD1 (6 bases). Germline V gene sequence: CDR1 KGHDR, CDR2 SFDVKD. The CDR3 consists of 12 residues. The ends were cut back, 5 bases at V and 6 bases at J, with 7 bases in the middle. CDR3 loop: CATSARGNEQFF. CDR3 coding DNA: TGTGCCACCAGTGCCAGGGGCAATGAGCAGTTCTTC.

The chain couples TRBV4-1 to TRBJ1-1; no definite D call. Germline loops: CDR1 MGHRA, CDR2 YSYEKL. The CDR3 loop spans 14 amino acids. Trimming removed 1 base at V and 4 bases at J, with 10 bases between. CDR3 sequence: CASSQVKGATEAFF. CDR3 DNA: TGCGCCAGCAGCCAAGTAAAGGGAGCCACTGAAGCTTTCTTT.

The chain couples TRBV6-6 to TRBJ2-7; tentative D call: TRBD2 (7 bases). Germline loops: CDR1 MNHNY, CDR2 SVGAGI (reference sequence). Trimming stripped 2 bases from V and 2 bases from J, with 10 bases between. The CDR3 is made up of 14 amino acids. CDR3 in amino acids: CASSYRGGTYEQYF. CDR3 coding DNA: TGTGCCAGCAGTTACAGGGGGGGAACCTACGAGCAGTACTTC.

The rearrangement links TRBV4-2 to TRBJ2-1; D possibly corresponds to TRBD2 (5 bases). The CDR3 runs to 14 residues. CDR1 is LGHNA and CDR2 is YNFKEQ in the germline V gene. Trimming shortened V by 0 bases and J by 9 bases, and 12 bases separated the two germline ends. CDR3 sequence: CASSQESSEGEQFF. CDR3 nucleotides: TGTGCCAGCAGCCAAGAAAGTAGCGAGGGTGAGCAGTTCTTC.

The gene calls are TRBV2 and TRBJ1-4, with TRBD1 matching over 7 bases. Germline V gene data show CDR1 as SNHLY and CDR2 as FYNNEI. The CDR3 contains 15 residues. J was trimmed by 4 bases and V by 2 bases; bases with no gene match: 4. The CDR3 DNA sequence: TGTGCCAGCAGTGAATTGTACAGGGGTAATGAAAAACTGTTTTTT. Its translation is CASSELYRGNEKLFF. Full variable domain (outside the CDR3, taken from reference TRBV2 and TRBJ1-4): EPEVTQTPSHQVTQMGQEVILRCVPISNHLYFYWYRQILGQKVEFLVSFYNNEISEKSEIFDDQFSVERPDGSNFTLKIRSTKLEDSAMYFCASSELYRGNEKLFFGSGTQLSVL.

Details on this clone: A read error is likely, as this CDR3 ends without the conserved phenylalanine or tryptophan. This chain connects TRBV3-1 (or the pseudogene TRBV3-2) to TRBJ2-3; a weak D match, TRBD2 (6 bases). The germline CDR1 and CDR2 sequences are LGHDT and YNNKEL (reference sequence). The CDR3 sequence is 13 residues long. The V and J ends lost 1 base and 8 bases respectively, with 10 bases between them. The CDR3 nucleotides are TGTGCCAGCAGCCAAGGCGGGGTCGGTACGCAGTATCTT. Amino acids: CASSQGGVGTQYL.

This clone has just a few counts. This chain uses TRBV12-3 or TRBV12-4 with TRBJ2-2, with a tentative D call TRBD2 (5 bases). Deletions cut 5 bases from V and 9 bases from J, with 13 bases between. This CDR3 has 13 amino acids. The CDR3 loop is CASSPRGPRELFF. In DNA form, the CDR3 reads TGTGCCAGCAGTCCTCGCGGGCCCCGGGAGCTGTTTTTT.

The chain has TRBV14 and TRBJ2-1, with 7 positions matching TRBD2. The CDR3 consists of 14 residues. Germline-derived CDR1 and CDR2 are SGHDN and FVKESK. With 4 bases clipped from V and 8 bases from J, the junction kept 8 bases outside the gene matches. The CDR3 spells CASSPGGWSDEQFF. The CDR3 coding sequence is TGTGCCAGCAGCCCGGGGGGATGGAGTGATGAGCAGTTCTTC.

The chain carries TRBV6-6 and TRBJ2-3; D ambiguous. The CDR3 covers 13 residues. The germline V gene encodes CDR1 MNHNY and CDR2 SVGAGI (reference sequence). V lost 6 bases and J lost 4, with 11 bases in between. DNA of the CDR3: TGTGCCAGCAGGGAGTTGGTCGCAGATACGCAGTATTTT. It encodes CASRELVADTQYF.

The genes are TRBV19 and TRBJ1-5; 9 positions match TRBD1. The germline CDR1 and CDR2 sequences are LNHDA and SQIVND (reference sequence). V was clipped by 7 bases and J by 4 bases; unmatched bases: 5. The CDR3 is made up of 14 amino acids. The chain's CDR3 is CASKGTGMNQPQHF. The CDR3 DNA reads as TGTGCCAGTAAAGGGACAGGGATGAATCAGCCCCAGCATTTT.

The chain employs TRBV10-1 and TRBJ2-5; tentative D call: TRBD2 (6 bases). Germline V lookup: CDR1 WNHNN, CDR2 SYGVQD (reference sequence). V lost 0 bases and J 7 bases, leaving 12 bases between the germline ends. CDR3 length: 14 amino acids. The CDR3, as DNA: TGCGCCAGCAGTGAGTCGAAGGGAGCGGGGACCCAGTACTTC. Translated: CASSESKGAGTQYF.

The genes are TRBV5-1 and TRBJ2-5; TRBD2 is a possible D gene (6 bases). The CDR3 is 15 amino acids. V was trimmed by 2 bases and J by 2 bases, leaving 13 bases between them. Germline V CDR1 and CDR2: SGHRS, YFSETQ. The CDR3 nucleotides are TGCGCCAGCAGCTTACAGCGGGCGAAACAAGAGACCCAGTACTTC. It codes for CASSLQRAKQETQYF.

This sequence joins TRBV27 and TRBJ2-7; tentative D call: TRBD2 (6 bases). V was cut by 8 bases and J by 1 base, with 15 bases left in between. Germline V gene lookup returns CDR1 MNHEY and CDR2 SMNVEV (reference sequence). CDR3 size: 14 residues. CDR3 loop: CASARRGDSYEQYF. The CDR3, as DNA: TGTGCCAGCGCCCGGCGCGGGGATTCCTACGAGCAGTACTTC.

The chain has TRBV7-2 and TRBJ2-1; 9 positions agree with TRBD2. The CDR3 has 16 amino acids. Germline V gene data show CDR1 as SGHTA and CDR2 as FQGNSA. Trimming removed 4 bases from V and 1 base from J; junction bases left unmatched: 5. Here the CDR3 reads CASSSPSGVSYNEQFF. In DNA, the CDR3 is TGTGCCAGCAGCTCCCCTAGCGGGGTTTCCTACAATGAGCAGTTCTTC.